The clone carrying this T cell receptor (beta chain) was detected a few times. This table comes from immunoSEQ multiplex PCR, and its TCRdb copy is limited to in-frame clones, with some not included. The table lists hundreds of thousands of clones, around 86% of them singletons, with approximately 6% in the top ten. The CDR3 length is 12 residues. Germline CDR1 is SEHNR and CDR2 is FQNEAQ (reference sequence). Trimming took off 2 bases at V and 5 bases at J, with 4 bases between the two ends. The data belong to a study of blood T cell repertoires in COVID-19. The chain combines TRBV7-9 with TRBJ1-5; D remains ambiguous. The sequenced sample consisted of peripheral blood. This clonotype originated in an elderly woman with COVID-19, enrolled during active disease. The CDR3 DNA reads TGTGCCAGCAGCTTACCAGATCAGCCCCAGCATTTT. It yields the protein CASSLPDQPQHF.